The rows below give T cell receptor beta chains drawn from one sample of a study of cytomegalovirus exposure and HLA in healthy donors. TCRdb keeps only in-frame clones here, not all; method: immunoSEQ multiplex PCR. Here the sample spans roughly 150,000 clones, about 8.9% being singletons. Sequenced input: PBMCs. All receptors come from a middle-aged man in good health and CMV-seronegative. Both conserved end residues are part of each CDR3. The D gene is left open where the match is weak. Size is stated for part of the rows, as once, few or many counts, or as a class when the clone is expanded.

>TRBD1|TRBV7-9|TRBJ2-6|-
TGTGCCAGCAGCTTCAGGCAGGGGGCGCGGGGGGCCAACGTCCTGACTTTC
CASSFRQGARGANVLTF
>TRBD1|TRBV9|TRBJ2-5|few
TGTGCCAGCAGTGTTGGACAGGGAGGACAGACCCAGTACTTC
CASSVGQGGQTQYF
>-|TRBV9|TRBJ2-1|few
TGTGCCAGCAGCGCGGAACAGGCGTTCAGGGGTGAGCAGTTCTTC
CASSAEQAFRGEQFF
>TRBD1|TRBV6-6|TRBJ2-7|-
TGTGCCAGCAGGGGAGGGGGACAGGGGTACGAGCAGTACTTC
CASRGGGQGYEQYF
>-|TRBV19|TRBJ2-7|once
TGTGCCAGTAGGACCGACAGTGGTCGCTACGAGCAGTACTTC
CASRTDSGRYEQYF
>TRBD1|TRBV29-1|TRBJ2-3|few
TGCAGCGTTGGTGACAGGGGAGATGATACGCAGTATTTT
CSVGDRGDDTQYF
>-|TRBV30|TRBJ2-4|-
TGTGCCTGGGGGGAGGAGGCCAAAAACATTCAGTACTTC
CAWGEEAKNIQYF
>TRBD1|TRBV27|TRBJ2-7|few
TGTGCCAGCAGTCCTAAGACAGGGCGGGTTTACGAGCAGTACTTC
CASSPKTGRVYEQYF
>TRBD1|TRBV5-1|TRBJ2-7|-
TGCGCCAGCAGTTCATCCACGGGCAGGGGGCGCGAGCAGTACTTC
CASSSSTGRGREQYF
>-|TRBV19|TRBJ2-7|-
TGTGCCAGTAGTATAGTACCAGAGGACTCCTACGAGCAGTACTTC
CASSIVPEDSYEQYF
>-|TRBV6-6|TRBJ2-7|-
TGTGCCAGCAGTTCCCGGTCCCGGGGTAGCTACGAGCAGTACTTC
CASSSRSRGSYEQYF
>TRBD2|TRBV6-4|TRBJ2-1|-
TGTGCCAGCAGTACTAGCGGGGGTTACAATGAGCAGTTCTTC
CASSTSGGYNEQFF
>-|TRBV5-4|TRBJ2-2|-
TGTGCCAGCAGCTTGGATCGGGCCAGGGGTGCCCCCGGGGAGCTGTTTTTT
CASSLDRARGAPGELFF
>TRBD1|TRBV4-1|TRBJ1-1|-
TGCGCCAGCAGCCGAGGACAGGCGATGAACACTGAAGCTTTCTTT
CASSRGQAMNTEAFF
>TRBD1|TRBV5-1|TRBJ2-7|few
TGCGCCAGCAGTCGCCAGGGGGAAGCCTACGAGCAGTACTTC
CASSRQGEAYEQYF
>-|TRBV5-4|TRBJ1-1|few
TGTGCCAGCAGCCGTCCCGGGAGGGCGGACACTGAAGCTTTCTTT
CASSRPGRADTEAFF
>-|TRBV9|TRBJ1-2|-
TGTGCCAGCAGCTCCCAGGGAGGGCATCCCTATGGCTACACCTTC
CASSSQGGHPYGYTF
>-|TRBV2|TRBJ2-2|few
TGTGCCAGCAGTGTGGAGTGGGGCGCGGACACCGGGGAGCTGTTTTTT
CASSVEWGADTGELFF
>TRBD1|TRBV30|TRBJ1-1|few
TGTGCCTGGAGACCGGACAGGATCTCTGAAGCTTTCTTT
CAWRPDRISEAFF
>-|TRBV30|TRBJ1-2|few
TGTGCCTGGACCGTCAGTAACTATGGCTACACCTTC
CAWTVSNYGYTF
>TRBD1|TRBV4-2|TRBJ1-2|few
TGTGCCAGCAGCCAAGTGAAAGGGCCTCAGGGGGATGGCTACACCTTC
CASSQVKGPQGDGYTF
>TRBD2|TRBV23-1|TRBJ2-1|few
TGCGCCAGCAGTCGATCAGTCCTAGCGGGGTTCCTACTCAATGAGCAGTTCTTC
CASSRSVLAGFLLNEQFF
>TRBD1|TRBV10-3|TRBJ1-4|-
TGTGCCAGCAGTGACGGACAGGGGGAGGCTGAAAAACTGTTTTTT
CASSDGQGEAEKLFF
>-|TRBV5-1|TRBJ1-6|few
TGCGCCAGCAGCTTGGAGCCAGGGTTCGGGAATTCACCCCTCCACTTT
CASSLEPGFGNSPLHF